The entry below gives a single TCR beta chain sequence along with its context. What it binds is unknown. Focal radiation was given together with CTLA-4 blockade (ipilimumab) to patients with chemo-refractory metastatic non-small-cell lung cancer. The data are from a study of radiotherapy plus CTLA-4 blockade in lung cancer. Across the whole study: Among patients, roughly 18% showed objective responses, and 31% had disease control.

Profiled with immunoSEQ multiplex PCR; TCRdb holds only in-frame clones, not every one. Among fewer than 70,000 clones, 79% were seen once, and the ten largest hold 10%. General study findings and limits: Early blood T cell clone dynamics reportedly forecast response best, with interferon-beta.

This CDR3 has 11 amino acids. Trimming cost V 5 bases and J 3 bases, with 4 bases left between them. Germline CDR1 PRHDT, CDR2 FYEKMQ (reference sequence). Sequences were derived from peripheral blood, sampled from a patient treated with radiotherapy plus ipilimumab. This chain connects TRBV13 to TRBJ1-1; D is ambiguous. This sequence originates from a human donor with non-small cell lung cancer who had a complete response to radiotherapy plus ipilimumab. The CDR3 DNA follows: TGTGCCAGCAGCCTTTACACTGAAGCTTTCTTT. Protein sequence: CASSLYTEAFF.